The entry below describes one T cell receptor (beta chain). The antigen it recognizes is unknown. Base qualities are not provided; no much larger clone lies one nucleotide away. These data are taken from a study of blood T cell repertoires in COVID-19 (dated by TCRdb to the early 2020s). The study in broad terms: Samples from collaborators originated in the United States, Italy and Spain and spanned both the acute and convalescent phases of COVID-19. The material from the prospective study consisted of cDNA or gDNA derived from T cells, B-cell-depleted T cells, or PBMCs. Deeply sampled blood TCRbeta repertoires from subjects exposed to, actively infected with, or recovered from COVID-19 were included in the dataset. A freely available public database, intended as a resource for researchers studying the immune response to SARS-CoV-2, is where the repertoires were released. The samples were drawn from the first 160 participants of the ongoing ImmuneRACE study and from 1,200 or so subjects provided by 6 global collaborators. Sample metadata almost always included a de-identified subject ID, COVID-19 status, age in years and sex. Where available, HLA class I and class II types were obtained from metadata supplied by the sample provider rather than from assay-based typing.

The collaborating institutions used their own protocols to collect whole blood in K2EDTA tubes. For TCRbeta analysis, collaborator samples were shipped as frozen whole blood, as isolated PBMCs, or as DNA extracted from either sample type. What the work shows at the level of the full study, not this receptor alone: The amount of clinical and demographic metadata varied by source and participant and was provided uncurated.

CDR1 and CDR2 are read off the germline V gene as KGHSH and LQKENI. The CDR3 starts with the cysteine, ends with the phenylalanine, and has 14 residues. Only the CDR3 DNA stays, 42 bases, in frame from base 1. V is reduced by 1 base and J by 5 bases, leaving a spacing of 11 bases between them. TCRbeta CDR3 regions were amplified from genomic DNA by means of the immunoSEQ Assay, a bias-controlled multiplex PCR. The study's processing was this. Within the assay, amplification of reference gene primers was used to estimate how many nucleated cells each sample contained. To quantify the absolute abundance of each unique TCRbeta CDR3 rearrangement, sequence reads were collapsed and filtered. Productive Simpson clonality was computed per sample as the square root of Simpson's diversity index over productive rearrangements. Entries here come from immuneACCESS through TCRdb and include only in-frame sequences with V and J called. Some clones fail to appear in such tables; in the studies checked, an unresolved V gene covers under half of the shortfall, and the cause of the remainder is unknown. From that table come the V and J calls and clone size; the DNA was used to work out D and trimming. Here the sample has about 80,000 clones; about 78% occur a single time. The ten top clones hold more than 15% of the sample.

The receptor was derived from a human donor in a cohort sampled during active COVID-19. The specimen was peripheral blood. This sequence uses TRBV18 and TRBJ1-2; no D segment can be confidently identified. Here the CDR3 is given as CASSPREASYGYTF. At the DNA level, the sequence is TGTGCCAGCTCACCACGAGAGGCGTCGTATGGCTACACCTTC.